Listed below are T cell receptor beta chains from one sample, sequenced in a study of early T cells in non-severe SARS-CoV-2 infection. TCRdb fed the 5' RACE reads into MiXCR, producing one record per CDR3 protein. The sample carries some 60,000 distinct CDR3 sequences, 10% recorded once. The sequencing input was whole blood. The source is an adult who was a healthcare worker with PCR-confirmed SARS-CoV-2 infection or an uninfected control (not recorded which). The CDR3 runs from the conserved cysteine through the conserved F or W. D genes are given only for firm matches. The listing skips clone size in some rows; elsewhere it reads once, few, many or a size class.

d_call,v_call,j_call,clone_size,cdr3_aa,cdr3_nt
.,TRBV21-1,TRBJ2-5,.,CASRIFRSSGAETQYF,TGTGCCAGCAGGATTTTTAGGAGTAGCGGCGCGGAGACCCAGTACTTC
TRBD1,TRBV7-9,TRBJ1-4,many,CASSLGGTANEKLFF,TGTGCCAGCAGCTTAGGCGGGACAGCGAATGAAAAACTGTTTTTT
TRBD2,TRBV5-6,TRBJ2-7,many,CASTQTSGSSYEQYF,TGTGCCAGCACCCAAACTAGCGGGAGTTCCTACGAGCAGTACTTC
.,TRBV5-1,TRBJ2-7,few,CASSLGSGDTYEQYF,TGCGCCAGCAGCTTGGGCAGCGGAGATACCTACGAGCAGTACTTC
TRBD1,TRBV7-3,TRBJ2-2,many,CASSSGQGYTGELFF,TGTGCCAGCAGCTCCGGACAGGGTTACACCGGGGAGCTGTTTTTT
.,TRBV12-5,TRBJ2-3,many,CASQGVADTQYF,TGTGCTTCCCAGGGCGTCGCAGATACGCAGTATTTT
.,TRBV7-2,TRBJ2-7,few,CASSLSDRAYEQYF,TGTGCCAGCAGCTTATCGGACAGAGCCTACGAGCAGTACTTC
.,TRBV29-1,TRBJ2-5,many,CSVDTEETQYF,TGCAGCGTTGACACAGAAGAGACCCAGTACTTC
.,TRBV19,TRBJ2-4,many,CASSGSRFIQYF,TGTGCCAGTAGCGGCAGTCGCTTCATTCAGTACTTC
.,TRBV12-3/TRBV12-4,TRBJ2-7,many,CASSPNNKGYEQYF,TGTGCCAGCAGTCCGAACAATAAGGGATACGAGCAGTACTTC
TRBD2,TRBV10-3,TRBJ2-3,many,CAISELAGETDTQYF,TGTGCCATCAGTGAGTTAGCGGGAGAGACAGATACGCAGTATTTT
.,TRBV20-1,TRBJ1-1,many,CSASRTNTEAFF,TGCAGTGCTAGTCGGACGAACACTGAAGCTTTCTTT
TRBD1,TRBV5-4,TRBJ1-1,.,CASSAGQGATEAFF,TGTGCCAGCAGCGCGGGACAGGGGGCGACTGAAGCTTTCTTT
TRBD2,TRBV20-1,TRBJ2-3,.,CSASKSSGSTDTQYF,TGCAGTGCTAGTAAGTCTAGCGGGAGCACAGATACGCAGTATTTT
.,TRBV11-2,TRBJ1-6,few,CASSSDGSPLHF,TGTGCCAGCAGCTCCGACGGTTCACCCCTCCACTTT
TRBD2,TRBV29-1,TRBJ2-1,many,CSVEGLALRNEQFF,TGCAGCGTTGAAGGACTAGCACTGCGCAATGAGCAGTTCTTC
.,TRBV24-1,TRBJ1-2,few,CATEFWDNYGYTF,TGTGCCACGGAATTTTGGGACAACTATGGCTACACCTTC
TRBD1,TRBV7-9,TRBJ1-2,.,CASSYGDRDHGYTF,TGTGCCAGCAGCTACGGCGACAGGGATCATGGCTACACCTTC
.,TRBV19,TRBJ2-1,many,CASSLASHPYNEQFF,TGTGCCAGTAGTTTGGCTAGCCACCCCTACAATGAGCAGTTCTTC
.,TRBV5-4,TRBJ2-1,many,CASSLVPGNEQFF,TGTGCCAGCAGCTTGGTCCCGGGAAATGAGCAGTTCTTC
.,TRBV6-4,TRBJ2-1,many,CASSDGDSRKFF,TGTGCCAGCAGTGACGGGGACTCCAGGAAGTTCTTC
TRBD2,TRBV18,TRBJ2-5,many,CASSQTSGSIQETQYF,TGTGCCAGCTCACAGACTAGCGGCTCCATACAAGAGACCCAGTACTTC
TRBD2,TRBV18,TRBJ2-1,.,CASSLSPGTSGNNEQFF,TGTGCCAGCTCCCTTAGCCCAGGCACTAGCGGGAACAATGAGCAGTTCTTC
TRBD1,TRBV19,TRBJ1-2,many,CASSIRWGQGDYGYTF,TGTGCCAGTAGTATAAGGTGGGGACAGGGCGACTATGGCTACACCTTC
.,TRBV10-3,TRBJ2-1,few,CAISDPRGSGAYNEQFF,TGTGCCATCAGTGACCCGCGGGGTAGCGGAGCCTACAATGAGCAGTTCTTC
.,TRBV3-1,TRBJ2-2,many,CASSQAGSGGELFF,TGTGCCAGCAGCCAAGCGGGGTCGGGCGGGGAGCTGTTTTTT
TRBD2,TRBV12-3/TRBV12-4,TRBJ2-2,.,CASSFGGSNTEELFF,TGTGCCAGCAGTTTCGGCGGGAGTAACACCGAGGAGCTGTTTTTT